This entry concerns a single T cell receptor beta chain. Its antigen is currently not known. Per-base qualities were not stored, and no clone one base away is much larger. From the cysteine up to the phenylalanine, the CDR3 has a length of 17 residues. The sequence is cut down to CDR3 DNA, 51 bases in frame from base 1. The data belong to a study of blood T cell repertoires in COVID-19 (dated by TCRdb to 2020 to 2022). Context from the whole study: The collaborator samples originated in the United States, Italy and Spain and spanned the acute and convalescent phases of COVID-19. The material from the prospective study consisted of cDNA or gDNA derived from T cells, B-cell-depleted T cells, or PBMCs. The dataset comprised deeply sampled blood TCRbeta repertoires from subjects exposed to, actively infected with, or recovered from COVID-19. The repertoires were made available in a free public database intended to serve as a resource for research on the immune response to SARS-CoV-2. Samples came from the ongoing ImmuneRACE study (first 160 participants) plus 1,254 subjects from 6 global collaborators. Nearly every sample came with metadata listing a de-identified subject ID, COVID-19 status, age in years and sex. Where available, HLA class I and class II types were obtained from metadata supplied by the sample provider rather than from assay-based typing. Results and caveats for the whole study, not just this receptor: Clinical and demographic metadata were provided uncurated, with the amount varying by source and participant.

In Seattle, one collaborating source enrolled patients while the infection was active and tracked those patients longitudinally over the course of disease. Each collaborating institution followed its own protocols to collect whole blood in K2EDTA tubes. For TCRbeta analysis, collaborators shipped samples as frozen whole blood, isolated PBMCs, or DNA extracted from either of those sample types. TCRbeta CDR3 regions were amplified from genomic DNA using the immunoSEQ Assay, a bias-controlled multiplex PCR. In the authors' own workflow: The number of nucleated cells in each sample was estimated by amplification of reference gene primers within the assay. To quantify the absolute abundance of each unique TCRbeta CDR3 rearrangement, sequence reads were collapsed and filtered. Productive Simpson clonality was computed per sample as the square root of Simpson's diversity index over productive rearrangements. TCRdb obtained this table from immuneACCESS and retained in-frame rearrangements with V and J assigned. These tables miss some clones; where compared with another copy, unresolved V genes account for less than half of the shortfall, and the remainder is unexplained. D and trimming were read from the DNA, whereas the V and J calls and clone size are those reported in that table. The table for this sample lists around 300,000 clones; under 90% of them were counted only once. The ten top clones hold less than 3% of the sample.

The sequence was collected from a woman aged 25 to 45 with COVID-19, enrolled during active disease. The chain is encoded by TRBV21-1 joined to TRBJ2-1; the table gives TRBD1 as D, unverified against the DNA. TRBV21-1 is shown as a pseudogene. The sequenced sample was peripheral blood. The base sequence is TGTGCCAGCGGCGCTAAGAAGGGACACGGAAACAGTGGCGAGCAGTTCTTC. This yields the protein CASGAKKGHGNSGEQFF.